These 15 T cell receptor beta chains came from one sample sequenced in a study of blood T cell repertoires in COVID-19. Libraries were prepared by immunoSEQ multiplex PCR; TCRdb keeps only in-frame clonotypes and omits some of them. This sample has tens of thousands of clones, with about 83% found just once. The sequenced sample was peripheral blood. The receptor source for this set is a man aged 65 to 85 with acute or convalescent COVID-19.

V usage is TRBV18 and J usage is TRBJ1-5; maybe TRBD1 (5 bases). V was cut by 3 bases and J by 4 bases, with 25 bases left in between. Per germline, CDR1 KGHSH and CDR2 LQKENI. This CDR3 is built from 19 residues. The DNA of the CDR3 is TGTGCCAGCTCACCGTACACGCGGAGCAGACAGTCGCCGAATCAGCCCCAGCATTTT. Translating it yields CASSPYTRSRQSPNQPQHF.

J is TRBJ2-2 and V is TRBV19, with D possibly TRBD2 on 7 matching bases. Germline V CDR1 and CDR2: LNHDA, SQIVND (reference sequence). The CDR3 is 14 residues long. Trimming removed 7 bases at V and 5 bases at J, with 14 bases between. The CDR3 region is CASTRRGGTGELFF. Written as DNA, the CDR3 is TGTGCCAGTACCAGGAGGGGGGGGACCGGGGAGCTGTTTTTT.

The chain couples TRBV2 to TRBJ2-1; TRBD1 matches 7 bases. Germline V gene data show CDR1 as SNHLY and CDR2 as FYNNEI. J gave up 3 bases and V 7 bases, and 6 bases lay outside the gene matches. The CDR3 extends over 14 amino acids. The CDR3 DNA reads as TGTGCCAGCAAAAAGGGGGCCAACTACAATGAGCAGTTCTTC. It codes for CASKKGANYNEQFF.

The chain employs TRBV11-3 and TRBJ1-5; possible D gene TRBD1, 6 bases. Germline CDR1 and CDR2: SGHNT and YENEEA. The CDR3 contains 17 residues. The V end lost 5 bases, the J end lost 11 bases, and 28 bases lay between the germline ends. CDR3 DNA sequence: TGTGCCAGCAGCCCTAGGGGGGAGGGACCCCTAATTAAAACCCAGCATTTT. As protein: CASSPRGEGPLIKTQHF.

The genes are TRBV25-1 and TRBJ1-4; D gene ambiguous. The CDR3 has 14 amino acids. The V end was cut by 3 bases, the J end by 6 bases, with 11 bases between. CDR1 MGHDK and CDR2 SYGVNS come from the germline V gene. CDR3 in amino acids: CASSDIGRDEKLFF. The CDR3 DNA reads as TGTGCCAGCAGTGATATCGGGAGGGATGAAAAACTGTTTTTT.

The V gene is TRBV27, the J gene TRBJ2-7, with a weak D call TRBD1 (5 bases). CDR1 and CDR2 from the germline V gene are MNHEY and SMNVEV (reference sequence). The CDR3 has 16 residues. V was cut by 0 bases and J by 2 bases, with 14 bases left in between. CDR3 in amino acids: CASSLSSAAGPYEQYF. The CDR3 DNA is TGTGCCAGCAGTTTATCATCTGCGGCAGGGCCCTACGAGCAGTACTTC.

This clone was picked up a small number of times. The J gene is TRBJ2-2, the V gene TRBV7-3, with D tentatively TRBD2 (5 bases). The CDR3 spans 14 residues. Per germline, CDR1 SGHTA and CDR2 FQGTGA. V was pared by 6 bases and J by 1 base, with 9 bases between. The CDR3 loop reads CASRASRNTGELFF. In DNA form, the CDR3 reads TGTGCCAGCAGGGCTAGCCGGAACACCGGGGAGCTGTTTTTT.

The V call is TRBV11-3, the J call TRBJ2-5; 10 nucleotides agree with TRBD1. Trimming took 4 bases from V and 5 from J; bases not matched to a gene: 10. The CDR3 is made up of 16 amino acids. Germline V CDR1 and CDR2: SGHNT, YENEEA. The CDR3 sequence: CASSSGQGGISETQYF. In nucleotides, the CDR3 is TGTGCCAGCAGCTCCGGACAGGGGGGTATAAGTGAGACCCAGTACTTC. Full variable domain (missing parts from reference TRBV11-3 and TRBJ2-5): EAGVVQSPRYKIIEKKQPVAFWCNPISGHNTLYWYLQNLGQGPELLIRYENEEAVDDSQLPKDRFSAERLKGVDSTLKIQPAELGDSAVYLCASSSGQGGISETQYFGPGTRLLVL.

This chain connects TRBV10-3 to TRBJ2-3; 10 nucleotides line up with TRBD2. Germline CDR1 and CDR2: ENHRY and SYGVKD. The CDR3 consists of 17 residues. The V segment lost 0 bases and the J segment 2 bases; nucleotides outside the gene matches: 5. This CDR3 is CAISESIGLADTDTQYF. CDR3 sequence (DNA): TGTGCCATCAGTGAGTCGATAGGACTAGCGGACACAGATACGCAGTATTTT.

This CDR3 reads CASSLGGGSAETQYF. CDR3 sequence (DNA): TGTGCCAGCAGCTTAGGCGGGGGATCGGCGGAGACCCAGTACTTC. The rearrangement uses TRBV13 and TRBJ2-5, with D possibly being TRBD2 (6 bases). Trimming pared 0 bases from V and 5 bases from J, leaving 13 bases between. Germline V gives CDR1 PRHDT, CDR2 FYEKMQ (reference sequence). The CDR3 loop spans 15 amino acids.

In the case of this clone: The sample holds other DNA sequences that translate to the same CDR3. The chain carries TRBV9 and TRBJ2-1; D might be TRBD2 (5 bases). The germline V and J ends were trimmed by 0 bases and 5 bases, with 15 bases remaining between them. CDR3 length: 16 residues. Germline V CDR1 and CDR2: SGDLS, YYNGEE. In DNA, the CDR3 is TGTGCCAGCAGCGTAGTCCCCGGAGGAGTTCACAATGAGCAGTTCTTC. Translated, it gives CASSVVPGGVHNEQFF.

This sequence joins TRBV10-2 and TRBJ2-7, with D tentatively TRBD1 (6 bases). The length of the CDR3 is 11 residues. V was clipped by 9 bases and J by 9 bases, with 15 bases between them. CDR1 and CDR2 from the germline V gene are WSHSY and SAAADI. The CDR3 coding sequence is TGCGCCAGTCGACAGGATTTACCGCAGTACTTC. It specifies CASRQDLPQYF.

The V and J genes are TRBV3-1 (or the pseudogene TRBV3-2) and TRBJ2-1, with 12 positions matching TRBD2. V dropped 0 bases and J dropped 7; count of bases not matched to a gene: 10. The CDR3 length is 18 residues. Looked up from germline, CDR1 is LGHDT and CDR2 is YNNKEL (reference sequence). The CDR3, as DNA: TGTGCCAGCAGCCAAGATCGACTAGCGGGAGTCCTGGGGAATGAGCAGTTCTTC. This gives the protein CASSQDRLAGVLGNEQFF.

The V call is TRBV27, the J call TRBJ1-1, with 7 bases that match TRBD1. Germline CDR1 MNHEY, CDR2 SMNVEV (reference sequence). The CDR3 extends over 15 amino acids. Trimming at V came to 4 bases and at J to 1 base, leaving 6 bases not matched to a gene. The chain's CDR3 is CASSSARDRNTEAFF. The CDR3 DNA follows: TGTGCCAGCAGTTCCGCCCGGGACAGGAACACTGAAGCTTTCTTT.

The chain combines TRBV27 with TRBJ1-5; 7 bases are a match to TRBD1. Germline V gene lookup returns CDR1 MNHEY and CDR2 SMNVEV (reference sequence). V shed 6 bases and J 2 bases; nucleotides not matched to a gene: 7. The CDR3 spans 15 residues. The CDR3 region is CASRPDRVGNQPQHF. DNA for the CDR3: TGTGCCAGCAGGCCCGACAGGGTGGGCAATCAGCCCCAGCATTTT.